This T cell receptor beta chain emerged from a study of cytomegalovirus exposure and HLA in healthy donors. In the PCR, 60 Vbeta and 13 Jbeta primers were used. Profiling relied on immunoSEQ multiplex PCR, and the TCRdb table lists in-frame clones only, not all of them. The sample carries 150,000 to 200,000 clones, about 80% recorded once. Germline V lookup: CDR1 SGHRS, CDR2 YFSETQ. The CDR3 has 15 residues. Trimming took 1 base from V and 7 from J, leaving 12 bases between them. This clone is labeled medium-sized. Sequencing used PBMCs. The TCR comes from a woman in her twenties or thirties in good health and CMV-seronegative. The rearrangement uses TRBV5-1 and TRBJ1-6, with D maybe TRBD1 (6 bases). DNA of the CDR3: TGCGCCAGCAGCTTGACGCAGGGGCGAAATTCACCCCTCCACTTT. Its protein product is CASSLTQGRNSPLHF.